This T cell receptor beta chain was sequenced in a study of T cell responses to AZD1222 COVID-19 vaccine. Of note for this clone: Its antigen is not known.

Profiled with immunoSEQ multiplex PCR; TCRdb holds only in-frame clones, not every one. The table lists roughly 200,000 clones, about 89% of them singletons, with 3.4% in the top ten. Study results and caveats: Baseline serostatus was positive in only a handful of AZD1222 recipients. After two AZD1222 doses, spike-specific TCR breadth and depth rose versus day 0. Spike as a whole was targeted by vaccine-associated CD4 TCRs, dominant at 160-218 and 743-854. Clonal diversity may have been underestimated in mostly white British donors.

Looked up from germline, CDR1 is MNHEY and CDR2 is SVGAGI. This CDR3 comprises 14 residues. V lost 6 bases to trimming and J lost 7 bases; unmatched junction nucleotides: 12. The rearrangement links TRBV6-5 to TRBJ2-7; 7 nucleotides line up with TRBD2. Sequences were derived from peripheral blood, sampled 28 days after the second AZD1222 dose. The source is an adult who received the AZD1222 COVID-19 vaccine. CDR3 region: CASRRQNKAGEQYF. The CDR3 DNA sequence: TGTGCCAGCAGGCGGCAGAACAAAGCGGGGGAGCAGTACTTC.